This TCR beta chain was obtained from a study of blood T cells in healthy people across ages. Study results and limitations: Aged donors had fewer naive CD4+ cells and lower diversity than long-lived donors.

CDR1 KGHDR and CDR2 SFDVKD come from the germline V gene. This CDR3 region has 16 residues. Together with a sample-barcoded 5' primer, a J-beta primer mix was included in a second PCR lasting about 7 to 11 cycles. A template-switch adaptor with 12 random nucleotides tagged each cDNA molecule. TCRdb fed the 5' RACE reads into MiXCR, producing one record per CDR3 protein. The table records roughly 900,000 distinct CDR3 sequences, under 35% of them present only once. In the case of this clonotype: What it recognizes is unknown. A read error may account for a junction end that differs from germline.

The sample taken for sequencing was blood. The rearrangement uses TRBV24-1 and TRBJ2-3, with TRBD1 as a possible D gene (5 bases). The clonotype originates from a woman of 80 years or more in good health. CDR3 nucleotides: TGTGCCACCAGTGACAACGCGCGAACTCCCACAGGTACGCAGTATTTT. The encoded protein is CATSDNARTPTGTQYF.